These 21 T cell receptor beta chains originate from one sample sequenced in a study of OX40 agonist ivuxolimab in advanced cancers. Clones were sequenced by immunoSEQ multiplex PCR, and TCRdb holds only the in-frame ones, with some missing. The sample lists almost 85,000 clones, 80% to 90% occurring once. The material was CD4+ or CD8+ T cells sorted from blood, obtained in a trial of the OX40 agonist ivuxolimab. The receptors were sampled from an adult with an advanced solid tumor such as melanoma, head and neck, liver or kidney cancer.

This chain uses TRBV10-3 with TRBJ1-5; no reliable D call. CDR3 length equals 15 residues. Germline V gene lookup returns CDR1 ENHRY and CDR2 SYGVKD. V lost 3 bases and J lost 1, with 10 bases in between. CDR3 in DNA: TGTGCCATCAGTGAAGGTCAGGCAAGCAATCAGCCCCAGCATTTT. Protein product: CAISEGQASNQPQHF.

The chain employs TRBV9 and TRBJ2-3; TRBD1 aligns across 12 bases. After removal of 4 bases from V and 6 bases from J, the junction contained 12 bases not matched to a gene. CDR3 size: 17 residues. The V gene's germline CDR1 is SGDLS and CDR2 YYNGEE. The CDR3 sequence is CASSRGTGGYIVDTQYF. The CDR3 region has the DNA TGTGCCAGCAGCCGGGGGACAGGGGGCTATATTGTGGATACGCAGTATTTT.

This rearrangement joins TRBV28 to TRBJ1-1; unclear D gene. The CDR3 has 12 amino acids. Germline V CDR1 and CDR2: MDHEN, SYDVKM. The ends were cut back, 5 bases at V and 11 bases at J, with 15 bases in the middle. The CDR3 nucleotides read TGTGCCAGCAGTCGGGATTCGTTGAAGGCTTTCTTT. Protein product: CASSRDSLKAFF.

J is TRBJ1-5 and V is TRBV2; TRBD1 is a possible D gene (6 bases). CDR1 and CDR2 (germline): SNHLY, FYNNEI. This CDR3 is 13 amino acids long. V lost 3 bases, J lost 6 bases, and 9 bases lay in between. CDR3 nucleotides: TGTGCCAGCAGTGAGGGGGCTGGTCAGCCCCAGCATTTT. Encoded protein: CASSEGAGQPQHF.

The genes are TRBV6-6 and TRBJ1-3, with D possibly matching TRBD1 (5 bases). CDR1 is MNHNY, CDR2 SVGAGI, per germline (reference sequence). The CDR3 loop spans 16 amino acids. V was shortened by 0 bases and J by 1 base, with 10 bases between the two germline ends. CDR3 sequence (DNA): TGTGCCAGCAGTTACTCACCAGGGTGGTCTGGAAACACCATATATTTT. Protein: CASSYSPGWSGNTIYF.

This chain connects TRBV7-9 to TRBJ2-7; 8 positions match TRBD1. CDR1 is SEHNR and CDR2 is FQNEAQ in the germline V gene (reference sequence). V shed 6 bases and J 1 base; nucleotides not matched to a gene: 8. The CDR3 loop spans 15 amino acids. The DNA of the CDR3 is TGTGCCAGCAGTCCATCGACAGGGGTATCCTACGAGCAGTACGTC. This gives the protein CASSPSTGVSYEQYV.

This clone occurred once. The chain has TRBV11-3 and TRBJ2-3; D ambiguous. CDR1 and CDR2 (germline): SGHNT, YENEEA. The CDR3 contains 16 residues. The ends were cut back, 1 base at V and 0 bases at J, with 11 bases in the middle. DNA for the CDR3: TGTGCCAGCAGCTTAGGACTCTCGATGAGCACAGATACGCAGTATTTT. Translation: CASSLGLSMSTDTQYF.

V usage is TRBV5-4 and J usage is TRBJ2-3, with 14 positions matching TRBD2. This CDR3 has 18 amino acids. CDR1 and CDR2 from the germline V gene are SGHNT and YYREEE (reference sequence). J was trimmed by 3 bases and V by 3 bases; bases with no gene match: 9. CDR3 DNA: TGTGCCAGCAGCTCGGGGACTAGCGGGAGAGGTGGGACAGATACGCAGTATTTT. It codes for CASSSGTSGRGGTDTQYF.

This chain uses TRBV6-1 with TRBJ2-3, with 9 bases identical to TRBD2. V was clipped by 1 base and J by 2 bases; unmatched bases: 10. Per the germline V gene, CDR1 is MNHNS and CDR2 is SASEGT. This CDR3 has 18 amino acids. CDR3 sequence: CASSEGVQLAGPTDTQYF. CDR3 nucleotide sequence: TGTGCCAGCAGTGAAGGGGTCCAACTAGCGGGCCCCACAGATACGCAGTATTTT.

The rearrangement joins TRBV27 to TRBJ1-2; D may be TRBD1 (5 bases). V lost 6 bases and J 3 bases, leaving 20 bases between the germline ends. CDR1 is MNHEY and CDR2 is SMNVEV in the germline V gene (reference sequence). This CDR3 is built from 16 residues. The CDR3 region has the DNA TGTGCCAGCAGACCGGGCGGGGGGGTTTGGGACTATGGCTACACCTTC. Translation: CASRPGGGVWDYGYTF.

The sample holds one count of this clone. The J gene is TRBJ2-5, the V gene TRBV28; D is possibly TRBD1 (5 bases). The CDR3 loop spans 15 amino acids. V was pared by 10 bases and J by 5 bases, with 23 bases between. CDR1 is MDHEN and CDR2 is SYDVKM in the germline V gene. The CDR3 DNA is TGTGCCACTCACCCGATGGGGCTCGGAGCGGAGACCCAGTACTTC. Protein sequence: CATHPMGLGAETQYF.

The chain links TRBV4-2 to TRBJ2-3; 11 nucleotides agree with TRBD2. V shed 4 bases, J shed 2 bases, and the junction held 17 bases outside the gene matches. This CDR3 is 20 amino acids long. Germline V gene sequence: CDR1 LGHNA, CDR2 YNFKEQ. The CDR3 nucleotides are TGTGCCAGCAGCCTAAAAAGCGGGCTAGCGGGAGGCTACGACACAGATACGCAGTATTTT. As protein: CASSLKSGLAGGYDTDTQYF.

This clone was recorded only once. The chain recombines TRBV6-5 with TRBJ2-7; no firm D call. From germline, CDR1 is MNHEY and CDR2 SVGAGI. Trimming took 5 bases from V and 2 from J, leaving 10 bases between them. The CDR3 contains 13 residues. This CDR3 reads CASSTRKTYEQYF. DNA for the CDR3: TGTGCCAGCAGTACGAGAAAAACCTACGAGCAGTACTTC.

The table lists this clone with a count of one. The chain has TRBV5-1 and TRBJ2-5; TRBD2 matches at 9 bases. The CDR3 sequence is 14 residues long. Germline-derived CDR1 and CDR2 are SGHRS and YFSETQ. Losses at the gene ends were 2 bases for V and 4 bases for J; bases not matched to a gene: 3. CDR3 protein: CASSFRGGAETQYF. Written as DNA, the CDR3 is TGCGCCAGCAGCTTCCGCGGGGGGGCAGAGACCCAGTACTTC. Together with reference TRBV5-1 and TRBJ2-5, the CDR3 gives the full variable domain: KAGVTQTPRYLIKTRGQQVTLSCSPISGHRSVSWYQQTPGQGLQFLFEYFSETQRNKGNFPGRFSGRQFSNSRSEMNVSTLELGDSALYLCASSFRGGAETQYFGPGTRLLVL.

The chain employs TRBV13 and TRBJ1-2; TRBD1 agrees at 9 bases. The junction had 15 bases not matched to a gene; V was cut back by 2 bases and J by 5 bases. Germline CDR1 and CDR2: PRHDT and FYEKMQ (reference sequence). CDR3 length: 18 residues. CDR3 sequence: CASSLTRGNRGQPYGYTF. The CDR3 DNA follows: TGTGCCAGCAGCTTAACACGGGGGAACAGGGGGCAACCTTATGGCTACACCTTC.

Comment on this clone: Compared with germline, one end of the junction differs, possibly owing to a read error. Other nucleotide sequences from this sample produce the same CDR3. This CDR3 reads CASSYGAGGNQPQHF. The CDR3 DNA is TGTGCCAGCAGTTACGGTGCAGGGGGCAACCAGCCCCAGCATTTT. The chain uses TRBV6-5 and TRBJ1-5, with TRBD1 matching 8 bases. This CDR3 is built from 15 residues. Germline V gene sequence: CDR1 MNHEY, CDR2 SVGAGI.

The CDR3 loop reads CASSLSNSYNEQFF. For the CDR3, the DNA is TGTGCCAGCAGCTTAAGCAACTCCTACAATGAGCAGTTCTTC. This rearrangement joins TRBV7-9 to TRBJ2-1, with no clear D. This CDR3 has 14 residues. V lost 2 bases to trimming and J lost 0 bases, with 5 bases between them. The V gene's germline CDR1 is SEHNR and CDR2 FQNEAQ (reference sequence).

The chain recombines TRBV28 with TRBJ1-2; 7 positions agree with TRBD1. V shed 3 bases and J 4 bases; nucleotides not matched to a gene: 5. This CDR3 region has 14 residues. CDR1 is MDHEN and CDR2 is SYDVKM in the germline V gene. This CDR3 is CASSLTGIVYGYTF. CDR3 coding DNA: TGTGCCAGCAGTTTGACAGGGATTGTCTATGGCTACACCTTC.

This chain uses TRBV2 with TRBJ2-3; weak D call: TRBD2 (6 bases). CDR1 and CDR2 (germline): SNHLY, FYNNEI. The CDR3 runs 15 residues. Trimming shortened V by 8 bases and J by 0 bases, and 15 bases separated the two germline ends. CDR3 residues: CASAGLSPSTDTQYF. CDR3 DNA: TGTGCCAGCGCGGGACTCTCGCCCAGCACAGATACGCAGTATTTT.

V usage is TRBV4-2 and J usage is TRBJ2-2; 12 nucleotides agree with TRBD2. The CDR3 covers 18 residues. The germline gives CDR1 LGHNA, CDR2 YNFKEQ. J gave up 3 bases and V 4 bases, and 9 bases lay outside the gene matches. The CDR3 DNA follows: TGTGCCAGCAGCCCCCTAGCGGGGGGGCCTTCGGACACCGGGGAGCTGTTTTTT. Translating gives CASSPLAGGPSDTGELFF.

V gene TRBV29-1 combines with J gene TRBJ1-4; a weak D match, TRBD1 (5 bases). Germline CDR1 and CDR2: SQVTM and ANQGSEA. This CDR3 has 12 amino acids. V was shortened by 4 bases and J by 8 bases, with 11 bases between the two germline ends. CDR3 nucleotides: TGCAGCGTTGTCGGGGGGAGCGAAAAACTGTTTTTT. Its protein product is CSVVGGSEKLFF.